This T cell receptor beta chain originates from a study of PD-1 blockade in mismatch repair-deficient tumors. The overall study: Patients had around 12 mismatch repair-deficient cancer types, all previously treated and progressing. Overall study findings and caveats: Tumor-resident clones, often absent from pretreatment blood, expanded after pembrolizumab and then contracted.

Comments on this clone: Its cognate antigen is unknown.

The table came from immunoSEQ multiplex PCR; TCRdb's copy has only in-frame clones and leaves some out. Of tens of thousands of clones listed, approximately 78% are singletons. Germline loops: CDR1 SGHAT, CDR2 FQNNGV. The CDR3 consists of 18 residues. The V segment lost 5 bases and the J segment 1 base; nucleotides outside the gene matches: 13. All patients were mismatch repair deficient, assessed by either PCR or immunohistochemistry. TCRs were sequenced from three patients responding to pembrolizumab. The receptor's source is an adult with mismatch repair-deficient cancer. The sequencing used peripheral blood, collected 44 weeks after starting pembrolizumab. The chain has TRBV11-2 and TRBJ2-7, with TRBD1 identical over 11 bases. The CDR3 nucleotides read TGTGCCAGCAGCCCTATAGGCCGGGACAGGGGGACATCCTACGAGCAGTACTTC. This encodes CASSPIGRDRGTSYEQYF.